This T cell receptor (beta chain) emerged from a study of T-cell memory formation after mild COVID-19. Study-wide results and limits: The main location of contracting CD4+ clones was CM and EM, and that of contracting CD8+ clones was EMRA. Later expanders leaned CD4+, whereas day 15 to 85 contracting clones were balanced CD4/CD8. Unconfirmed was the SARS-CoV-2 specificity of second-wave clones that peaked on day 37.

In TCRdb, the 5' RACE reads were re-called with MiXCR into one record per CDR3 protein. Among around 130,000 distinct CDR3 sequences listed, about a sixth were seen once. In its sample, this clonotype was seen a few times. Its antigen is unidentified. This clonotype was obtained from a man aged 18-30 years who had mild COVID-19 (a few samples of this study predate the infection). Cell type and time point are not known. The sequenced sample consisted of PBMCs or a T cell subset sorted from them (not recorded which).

The DNA for the CDR3 is TGCGCCAGCAGCTCGGACGGCGTAGTCTCGAATGAAAAACTGTTTTTT. This encodes CASSSDGVVSNEKLFF. The rearrangement links TRBV5-1 to TRBJ1-4; no clear D gene. Trimming stripped 3 bases from V and 5 bases from J, with 17 bases between. This CDR3 is built from 16 residues. The germline gives CDR1 SGHRS, CDR2 YFSETQ.